The entry that follows covers one TCR beta chain sequence. Original methodology: Reference gene primer amplification in the assay estimated nucleated cell counts. The data were produced by immunoSEQ multiplex PCR, yet TCRdb's version contains in-frame clones alone and is incomplete. The DNA was the basis for D and trimming; V, J and clone size are from that table. The data contain about 300,000 clones, approximately 90% of them seen just once; the ten biggest clones take up approximately 4.2%. This entry is derived from a study of blood T cell repertoires in COVID-19. Study-level background: COVID-19 samples collected from the United States, Italy and Spain covered acute and convalescent phases. Sources were T cells, B-cell-depleted T cells, or PBMCs; the material itself was cDNA or gDNA.

Trimming left V 1 base short and J 3 bases short, with 7 bases between. CDR1 and CDR2 from the germline V gene are SQVTM and ANQGSEA. The CDR3 length is 13 residues. This TCR derives from a man aged 40-49 years with acute or convalescent COVID-19. The chain joins TRBV29-1 to TRBJ1-5; D is undetermined. Sequencing was performed on peripheral blood. The CDR3 coding sequence is TGCAGCGTTGAAGGCGGGGACAATCAGCCCCAGCATTTT. Encoded protein: CSVEGGDNQPQHF.